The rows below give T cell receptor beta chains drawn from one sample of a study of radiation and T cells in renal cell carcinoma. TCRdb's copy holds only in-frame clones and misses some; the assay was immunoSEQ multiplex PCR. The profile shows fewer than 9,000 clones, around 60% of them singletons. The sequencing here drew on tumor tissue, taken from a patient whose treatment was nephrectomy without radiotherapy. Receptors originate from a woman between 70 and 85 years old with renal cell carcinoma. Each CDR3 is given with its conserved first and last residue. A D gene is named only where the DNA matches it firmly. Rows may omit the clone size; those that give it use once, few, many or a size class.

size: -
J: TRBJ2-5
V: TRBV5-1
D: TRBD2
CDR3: CASSPRMFTSGGAQETQYF
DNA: TGCGCCAGCAGCCCCCGGATGTTCACTAGCGGGGGGGCCCAAGAGACCCAGTACTTC

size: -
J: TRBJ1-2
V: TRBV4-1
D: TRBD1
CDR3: CASSLPKGQGYGYTF
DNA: TGCGCCAGCAGCCTACCGAAGGGACAGGGATATGGCTACACCTTC

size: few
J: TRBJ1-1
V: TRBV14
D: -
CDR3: CASSQVLGLRTEAFF
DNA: TGTGCCAGCAGCCAAGTCTTGGGGCTTCGCACTGAAGCTTTCTTT

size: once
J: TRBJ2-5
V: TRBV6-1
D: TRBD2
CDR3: CASSGWTSGGAGETQYF
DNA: TGTGCCAGCAGTGGGTGGACTAGCGGGGGGGCCGGGGAGACCCAGTACTTC

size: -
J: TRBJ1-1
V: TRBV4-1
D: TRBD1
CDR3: CASSPRGGWTEAFF
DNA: TGCGCCAGCAGCCCCAGGGGGGGCTGGACTGAAGCTTTCTTT

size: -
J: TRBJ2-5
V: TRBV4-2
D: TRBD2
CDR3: CASSHPGLAGGAETQYF
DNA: TGTGCCAGCAGCCACCCTGGACTAGCGGGGGGGGCAGAGACCCAGTACTTC

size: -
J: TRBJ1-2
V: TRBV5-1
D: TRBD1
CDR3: CASSLGAGGWNGYTF
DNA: TGCGCCAGCAGCTTGGGGGCAGGGGGTTGGAATGGCTACACCTTC

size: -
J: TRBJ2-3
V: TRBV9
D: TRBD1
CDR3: CASSAGQGPDTQYF
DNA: TGTGCCAGCAGCGCCGGACAGGGCCCAGATACGCAGTATTTT

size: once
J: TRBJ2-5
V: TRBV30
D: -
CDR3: CAWSVGETQYF
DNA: TGTGCCTGGAGTGTAGGGGAGACCCAGTACTTC

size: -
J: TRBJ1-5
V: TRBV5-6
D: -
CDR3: CASSRWGPGQPQHF
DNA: TGTGCCAGCAGCCGCTGGGGTCCGGGGCAGCCCCAGCATTTT

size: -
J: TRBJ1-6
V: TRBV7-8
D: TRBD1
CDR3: CASSSRSGTGGSNSPLHF
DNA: TGTGCCAGCAGCTCTCGATCCGGGACAGGGGGCTCGAATTCACCCCTCCACTTT

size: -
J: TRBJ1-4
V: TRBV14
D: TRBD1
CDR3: CASSQEDRGAEKLFF
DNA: TGTGCCAGCAGCCAAGAAGACAGGGGAGCGGAAAAACTGTTTTTT

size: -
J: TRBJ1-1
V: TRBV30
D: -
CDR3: CAWSVDMGTLNTEAFF
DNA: TGTGCCTGGAGCGTAGATATGGGGACTTTGAACACTGAAGCTTTCTTT

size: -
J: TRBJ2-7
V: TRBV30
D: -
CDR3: CAYGDTYEQYF
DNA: TGTGCCTATGGGGACACCTACGAGCAGTACTTC

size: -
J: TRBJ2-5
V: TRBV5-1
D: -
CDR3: CASSLGAGLYTETQYF
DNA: TGCGCCAGCAGCTTGGGGGCAGGGCTCTACACAGAGACCCAGTACTTC

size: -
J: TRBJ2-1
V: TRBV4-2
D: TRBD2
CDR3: CASTRTSGGARSYNEQFF
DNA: TGTGCCAGCACCAGAACTAGCGGGGGGGCACGGTCCTACAATGAGCAGTTCTTC

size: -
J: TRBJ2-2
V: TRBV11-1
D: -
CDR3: CASSSRGPNTGELFF
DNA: TGTGCCAGCAGCTCCCGGGGACCGAACACCGGGGAGCTGTTTTTT

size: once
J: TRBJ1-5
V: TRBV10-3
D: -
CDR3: CAISESGSRNQPQHF
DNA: TGTGCCATCAGTGAGTCAGGCAGCCGCAATCAGCCCCAGCATTTT

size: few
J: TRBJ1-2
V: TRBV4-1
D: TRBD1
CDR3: CASSPTGADRGYTF
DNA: TGCGCCAGCAGCCCGACAGGGGCGGATCGGGGCTACACCTTC

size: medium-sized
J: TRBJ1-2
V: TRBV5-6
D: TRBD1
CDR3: CASSSGTGVYGYTF
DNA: TGTGCCAGCAGTTCCGGGACAGGCGTCTATGGCTACACCTTC